Sequencing of this T cell receptor (beta chain) was carried out in a study of monozygotic twins with inflammatory bowel disease. Regarding the study as a whole: Among twins, concordant and discordant pairs did not differ in repertoire similarity, possibly from limited power. IBD patients displayed reduced TCRbeta diversity (inverse Simpson) when set against healthy co-twins.

After re-calling the 5' RACE reads, TCRdb lists one entry per CDR3 protein, DNA absent. This table lists some 450,000 distinct CDR3 sequences. This CDR3 spans 16 amino acids. CDR1 SNHLY and CDR2 FYNNEI come from the germline V gene. A word on this clonotype: Its antigen is currently unknown.

This sequence joins TRBV2 and TRBJ2-4; TCRdb designates TRBD2, a call that cannot be tested without DNA. Sequences were obtained from blood. The sequence was obtained from a human donor with ulcerative colitis or Crohn's disease, or a healthy co-twin of an affected twin (not recorded which). This CDR3 reads CASSPGSGRGLGIQYF.